Below, 4 T cell receptor beta chains from the same sample are listed, as sequenced in a study of blood T cells in healthy people across ages (dated by TCRdb to between 2014 and 2017). To prepare the library, 5' RACE was applied. The run used an Illumina HiSeq 2500. A second PCR of about 7 to 12 cycles was run with a J-beta primer mix and a sample-barcoded 5' primer. TCRdb reanalyzed the raw reads on its own, using fastp at Q25 for trimming and MiXCR for clone calling, and kept in-frame beta chains. Each entry merges the rows of one CDR3 protein and shows their most common DNA and genes. The sample table lists some 560,000 distinct CDR3 sequences, around 27% of them with a count of one. The ten largest clonotypes hold 3% to 4% of the sample. These data were also reused for a study on T cells of mothers and their children.

The sample comprised blood. All receptors come from a boy between 2 and 15 years old in good health.

The rearrangement uses TRBV20-1 and TRBJ1-2; 8 nucleotides align to TRBD1. The CDR3 extends over 12 amino acids. Per germline, CDR1 DFQATT and CDR2 SNEGSKA (reference sequence). With V trimmed by 5 bases and J by 7 bases, 6 bases remained unmatched. The CDR3 DNA reads TGCAGTGCTGGACAGGGAACAGGTGGCTACACCTTC. Its translation: CSAGQGTGGYTF.

The rearrangement joins TRBV29-1 to TRBJ2-3, with a possible D match to TRBD2 (5 bases). The CDR3 is made up of 10 amino acids. Trimming removed 7 bases from V and 6 bases from J, with 8 bases in between. Per germline, CDR1 SQVTM and CDR2 ANQGSEA. This CDR3 is CSAGFDTQYF. As DNA, the CDR3 is TGCAGCGCGGGATTCGATACGCAGTATTTT.

This clonotype was observed a few times. The V gene is TRBV7-8, the J gene TRBJ1-5; 8 positions agree with TRBD1. The CDR3 sequence is 16 residues long. The V segment lost 4 bases and the J segment 7 bases; nucleotides outside the gene matches: 12. CDR1 and CDR2 from the germline V gene are SGHVS and FQNEAQ. CDR3 coding DNA: TGTGCCAGCAGCTCAGGACAGGGAAGATTGGAACAGCCCCAGCATTTT. This encodes CASSSGQGRLEQPQHF. The full variable domain, rest sourced from reference TRBV7-8 and TRBJ1-5, is GAGVSQSPRYKVAKRGQDVALRCDPISGHVSLFWYQQALGQGPEFLTYFQNEAQLDKSGLPSDRFFAERPEGSVSTLKIQRTQQEDSAVYLCASSSGQGRLEQPQHFGDGTRLSIL.

This clonotype has more than one count but fewer than ten. The genes are TRBV6-1 and TRBJ1-1, with D possibly TRBD1 on 5 matching bases. The CDR3 loop spans 17 amino acids. V dropped 9 bases and J dropped 1 base, with 24 bases sitting between them. The germline V gene has CDR1 MNHNS and CDR2 SASEGT. The CDR3 spells CASSLYPPGRRNTEAFF. In DNA, the CDR3 is TGTGCCAGTTCACTGTACCCCCCGGGACGGAGGAACACTGAAGCTTTCTTT.